This T cell receptor beta chain was identified during a study of TIL therapy for anti-PD-1-resistant metastatic lung cancer. Study-wide context: Half of patients were current or former smokers. Tumors carried a median 1.5 non-synonymous mutations per megabase.

Trimming removed 3 bases from V and 0 bases from J, with 9 bases in between. Germline-derived CDR1 and CDR2 are SGHRS and YFSETQ. This CDR3 spans 14 amino acids. Sequencing used immunoSEQ v3. Profiling relied on immunoSEQ multiplex PCR, and the TCRdb table lists in-frame clones only, not all of them. This sample has tens of thousands of clones, with around 79% found just once. The time point is: pre-treatment sample, taken before nivolumab and TIL therapy. V and J are TRBV5-1 and TRBJ2-5; D not certain. The sequencing here drew on blood, taken at baseline. The sequence was obtained from a person aged 25 to 80 with non-small cell lung cancer. The CDR3 DNA reads as TGCGCCAGCAGCTCAGGTTGGAACCAAGAGACCCAGTACTTC. Protein product: CASSSGWNQETQYF.